Listed below are T cell receptor beta chains from one sample, sequenced in a study of Graves' ophthalmopathy and Graves' hyperthyroidism. TCRdb fed the multiplex PCR reads into MiXCR, producing one record per CDR3 protein. This sample has 300,000 to 450,000 distinct CDR3 sequences, with approximately 18% found just once. The sample consisted of peripheral blood. The receptors come from an adult woman with stable Graves' hyperthyroidism. Both conserved end residues are part of each CDR3. Each record gives: V gene, J gene, CDR3 protein.

>TRBV27|TRBJ1-6
CASSSMGGNSPLHF
>TRBV28|TRBJ2-7
CASSPGNLSYEQYF
>TRBV12-3/TRBV12-4|TRBJ2-7
CASSLGLAGGEQYF
>TRBV27|TRBJ1-5
CASRPQQGYQPQHF
>TRBV5-1|TRBJ1-1
CASSNSGSEAFF
>TRBV30|TRBJ1-5
CAWSVGDRKNQPQHF
>TRBV9|TRBJ1-2
CASSTRQGNLNYGYTF
>TRBV11-2|TRBJ1-3
CASRSNRDRAGNTIYF
>TRBV12-3/TRBV12-4|TRBJ1-2
CASSRNRMAYGYTF
>TRBV5-1|TRBJ2-7
CASSLGTGLEEQYF
>TRBV28|TRBJ2-7
CASSFLGSYDQYF
>TRBV7-2|TRBJ1-5
CASSRTGIQPQHF
>TRBV7-9|TRBJ1-1
CASSPWDGINTEAFF
>TRBV4-3|TRBJ2-7
CASSQGISGSYEQYF
>TRBV5-1|TRBJ1-1
CASSKNRGPNTEAFF
>TRBV12-5|TRBJ2-7
CASGPPGGTYTYEQYF
>TRBV7-9|TRBJ1-2
CASSPTDRGYGYTF
>TRBV20-1|TRBJ1-5
CSTPGDLRGRIDQPQHF
>TRBV6-1|TRBJ1-1
CASIRQGHGEAFF
>TRBV6-5|TRBJ2-7
CASSYARLAGVNHEQYF
>TRBV3-1|TRBJ1-2
CASSQGAGQGARGYTF
>TRBV6-2/TRBV6-3|TRBJ2-2
CASSPIGWANTGELFF
>TRBV10-3|TRBJ2-5
CAISGDLLETQYF
>TRBV6-2/TRBV6-3|TRBJ2-7
CASSRYRGTYEQYF
>TRBV20-1|TRBJ2-7
CSADYKGIYEQYF
>TRBV30|TRBJ2-5
CAWREQETQYF
>TRBV12-3/TRBV12-4|TRBJ2-4
CASSPPGRNIQYF